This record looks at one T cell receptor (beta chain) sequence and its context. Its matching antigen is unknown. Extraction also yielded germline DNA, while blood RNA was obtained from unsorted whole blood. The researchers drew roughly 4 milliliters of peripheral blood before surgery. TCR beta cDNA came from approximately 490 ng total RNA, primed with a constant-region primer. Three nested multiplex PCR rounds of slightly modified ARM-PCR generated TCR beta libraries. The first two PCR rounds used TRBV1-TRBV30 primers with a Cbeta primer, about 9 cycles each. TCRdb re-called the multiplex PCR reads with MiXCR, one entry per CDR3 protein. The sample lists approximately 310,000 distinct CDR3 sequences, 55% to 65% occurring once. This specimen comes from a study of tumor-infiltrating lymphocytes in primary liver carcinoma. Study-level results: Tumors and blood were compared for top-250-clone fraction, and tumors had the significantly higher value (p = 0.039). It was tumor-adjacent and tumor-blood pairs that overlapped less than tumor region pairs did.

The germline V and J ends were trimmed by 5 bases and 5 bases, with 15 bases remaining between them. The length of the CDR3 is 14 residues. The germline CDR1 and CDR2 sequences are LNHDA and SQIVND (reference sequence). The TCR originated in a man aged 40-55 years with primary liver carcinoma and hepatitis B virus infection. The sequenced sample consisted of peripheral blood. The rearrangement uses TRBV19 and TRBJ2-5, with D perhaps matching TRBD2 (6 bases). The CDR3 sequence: CASSLRDFGETQYF. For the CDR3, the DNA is TGTGCCAGTAGTTTAAGGGACTTCGGTGAGACCCAGTACTTC.